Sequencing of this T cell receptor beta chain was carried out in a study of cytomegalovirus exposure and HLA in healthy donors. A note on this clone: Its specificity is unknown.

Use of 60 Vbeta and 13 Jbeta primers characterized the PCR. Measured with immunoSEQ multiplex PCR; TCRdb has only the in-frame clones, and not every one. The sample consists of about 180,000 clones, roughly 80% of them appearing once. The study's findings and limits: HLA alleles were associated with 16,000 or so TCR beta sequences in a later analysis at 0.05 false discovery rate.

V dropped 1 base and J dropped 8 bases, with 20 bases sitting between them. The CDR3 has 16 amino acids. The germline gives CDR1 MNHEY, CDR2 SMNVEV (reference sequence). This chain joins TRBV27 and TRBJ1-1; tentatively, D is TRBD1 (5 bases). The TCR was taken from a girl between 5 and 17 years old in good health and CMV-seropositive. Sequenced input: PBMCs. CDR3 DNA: TGTGCCAGCAGTTTATACCTTCCAGGGAAAAGACGAGAAGCTTTCTTT. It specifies CASSLYLPGKRREAFF.